These T cell receptor beta chains were read from a single sample in a study of breast tumors, draining lymph nodes, adjacent tissues. TCRdb re-called the multiplex PCR reads with MiXCR, one entry per CDR3 protein. The sample contains some 120,000 distinct CDR3 sequences, 15% to 20% of which appear only once. Sequencing used axillary lymph node tissue. These receptors all stem from a female donor with breast cancer. Some clones in this sample may be carry-over from other donors' samples. The CDR3 runs from the conserved cysteine through the conserved F or W. D genes are given only for firm matches. Rows may omit the clone size; those that give it use once, few, many or a size class.

CDR3nt: TGTGCCAGCAGTCTAACCGGGACTAGCATGAGTGAGACCCAGTACTTC
CDR3aa: CASSLTGTSMSETQYF
j_gene: TRBJ2-5
abundance: once
d_gene: TRBD2
v_gene: TRBV2

CDR3nt: TGTGCCAGTAGTATAGGGCACAGGGGTGGCTACGAGCAGTACTTC
CDR3aa: CASSIGHRGGYEQYF
j_gene: TRBJ2-7
abundance: many
d_gene: TRBD1
v_gene: TRBV19

CDR3nt: TGTGCCAGCAGTTTATCAACAGGGCGCCCGTATGGCTACACCTTC
CDR3aa: CASSLSTGRPYGYTF
j_gene: TRBJ1-2
abundance: few
d_gene: -
v_gene: TRBV27

CDR3nt: TGTGCCAGTTCCAGGGGCGGGGGGGCGGGACCAGATACGCAGTATTTT
CDR3aa: CASSRGGGAGPDTQYF
j_gene: TRBJ2-3
abundance: few
d_gene: TRBD2
v_gene: TRBV19

CDR3nt: TGCGCCAGCAGCCACAAAAGGGCCGGGGAGCGGACAGATACGCAGTATTTT
CDR3aa: CASSHKRAGERTDTQYF
j_gene: TRBJ2-3
abundance: many
d_gene: -
v_gene: TRBV5-1

CDR3nt: TGTGCCAGCAGCTTCCGTGGGGGCTCCTACGAGCAGTACTTC
CDR3aa: CASSFRGGSYEQYF
j_gene: TRBJ2-7
abundance: many
d_gene: -
v_gene: TRBV5-8

CDR3nt: TGCAGCGCTGGAAGGCGGGAGAGGGGCACAGATGCGCAGTATTTT
CDR3aa: CSAGRRERGTDAQYF
j_gene: TRBJ2-3
abundance: -
d_gene: TRBD2
v_gene: TRBV29-1

CDR3nt: TGTGCCACGGCGCGGTCAGGGGCCACAGAGACCCAGTACTTC
CDR3aa: CATARSGATETQYF
j_gene: TRBJ2-5
abundance: many
d_gene: -
v_gene: TRBV24-1

CDR3nt: TGCAGTGCTAGAGGGCAGGCTGGTTCACCCCTCCACTTT
CDR3aa: CSARGQAGSPLHF
j_gene: TRBJ1-6
abundance: many
d_gene: -
v_gene: TRBV20-1

CDR3nt: TGCAGTGCCGGGACGGACCCGTATGGCTACACCTTC
CDR3aa: CSAGTDPYGYTF
j_gene: TRBJ1-2
abundance: many
d_gene: -
v_gene: TRBV20-1

CDR3nt: TGTGCCAGCAGCCAAGGTCGCAGGAGCCAAGAGACCCAGTACTTC
CDR3aa: CASSQGRRSQETQYF
j_gene: TRBJ2-5
abundance: many
d_gene: -
v_gene: TRBV3-1

CDR3nt: TGTGCCAGCAGGCTAAACTTCGGGACGGGTCAAGAGACCCAGTACTTC
CDR3aa: CASRLNFGTGQETQYF
j_gene: TRBJ2-5
abundance: few
d_gene: -
v_gene: TRBV28

CDR3nt: TGTGCCAGCAGGGGGGGCCACCTCCCAGAGACCCAGTACTTC
CDR3aa: CASRGGHLPETQYF
j_gene: TRBJ2-5
abundance: many
d_gene: -
v_gene: TRBV2

CDR3nt: TGTGCCAGCAGCGCCGGGACAGGGCCCTCTGGGGCCAACGTCCTGACTTTC
CDR3aa: CASSAGTGPSGANVLTF
j_gene: TRBJ2-6
abundance: -
d_gene: TRBD1
v_gene: TRBV13

CDR3nt: TGCAGTGCTAGTCCCGGAAAGGGTTATTCAGGAGGGGCCCAGTACTTC
CDR3aa: CSASPGKGYSGGAQYF
j_gene: TRBJ2-5
abundance: many
d_gene: -
v_gene: TRBV20-1

CDR3nt: TGTGCCAGCAGTTACCAAAGCTCCTACGAGCAGTACTTC
CDR3aa: CASSYQSSYEQYF
j_gene: TRBJ2-7
abundance: many
d_gene: -
v_gene: TRBV6-5